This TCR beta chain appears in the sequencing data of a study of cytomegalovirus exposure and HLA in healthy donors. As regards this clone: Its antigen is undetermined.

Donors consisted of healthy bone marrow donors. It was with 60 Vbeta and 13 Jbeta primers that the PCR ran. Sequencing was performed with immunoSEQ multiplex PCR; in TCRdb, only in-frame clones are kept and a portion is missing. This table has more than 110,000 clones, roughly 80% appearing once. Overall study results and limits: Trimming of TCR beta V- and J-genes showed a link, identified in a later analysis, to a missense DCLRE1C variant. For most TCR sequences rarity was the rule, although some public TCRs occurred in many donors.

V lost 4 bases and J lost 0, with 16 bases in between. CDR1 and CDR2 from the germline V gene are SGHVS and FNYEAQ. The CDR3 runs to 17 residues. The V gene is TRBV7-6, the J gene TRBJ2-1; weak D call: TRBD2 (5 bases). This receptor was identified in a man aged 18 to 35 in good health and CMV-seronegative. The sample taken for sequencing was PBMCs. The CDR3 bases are TGTGCCAGCAGCTCGCGGGTAGTTAGCTTCTCCTACAATGAGCAGTTCTTC. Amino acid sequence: CASSSRVVSFSYNEQFF.